This entry concerns a single T cell receptor beta chain. Its antigen is not known. The sample comes from a study of shared clonotypes between healthy human individuals. Study-wide results and limits: Naive subsets, compared against memory subsets, generally had larger estimated richness values.

CDR1 is SNHLY, CDR2 FYNNEI, per germline. V was pared by 4 bases and J by 5 bases, with 15 bases between. The CDR3 runs 14 residues. Donors were Caucasian adults residing in Nashville, Tennessee, USA. The investigators split CD4+ cells into a CD45RA+ naive subset and a CD45RA-negative memory subset. Here immunoSEQ multiplex PCR was the method, and the copy in TCRdb shows in-frame clones only, minus some. The repertoire holds 550,000 to 850,000 clones, 72% seen once, with roughly 1.8% in the top ten. The chain combines TRBV2 with TRBJ2-7, with D perhaps TRBD2 (5 bases). This sequence originates from a woman under 40 in good health. Source material: memory CD4+ T cells sorted from blood. Subset given: CD45RA-negative fraction. The CDR3, as DNA: TGTGCCAGCAGTGGAGCGGTACAAGAGCACGAGCAGTACTTC. This codes for CASSGAVQEHEQYF.